The TCR beta chain described here comes from a study of PD-1 blockade in classical Hodgkin lymphoma. Study-level background: Intravenous delivery of nivolumab at 3 mg/kg to patients occurred every 2 weeks. Study-wide results and caveats: TCR diversity in CD4+, not CD8+, cells rose significantly by C4D1. With respect to the repertoire differences, their causes, possibly disease activity or prior therapy, remain undefined. The study reported lower baseline TCR diversity in newly diagnosed patients than in healthy donors.

This clone was observed once. The antigen is undetermined. Germline loops: CDR1 MNHNS, CDR2 SASEGT. Losses at the gene ends were 1 base for V and 5 bases for J; bases not matched to a gene: 4. CDR3 size: 15 residues. Method: immunoSEQ multiplex PCR; TCRdb's copy keeps in-frame clones and lacks some. The table has over 50,000 clones, around 85% seen once. Every single patient, without exception, relapsed after autologous stem cell transplantation, and brentuximab vedotin exposure varied. The chain is built from TRBV6-1 and TRBJ2-3; 9 nucleotides line up with TRBD2. This TCR derives from a human donor with classical Hodgkin lymphoma. The sequencing here drew on peripheral blood mononuclear cells (PBMCs), taken at baseline. The CDR3, as DNA: TGTGCCAGCAGTGAAGGCGGGAGGGGGATAGATACGCAGTATTTT. Its translation is CASSEGGRGIDTQYF.